These 10 T cell receptor beta chains were all obtained from the same sample, sequenced in a study of early T cells in non-severe SARS-CoV-2 infection. One entry per CDR3 protein results from TCRdb running MiXCR on the 5' RACE reads. The sample holds some 28,000 distinct CDR3 sequences, under 6% seen once. The sample was whole blood. Every receptor here comes from an adult who was a healthcare worker with PCR-confirmed SARS-CoV-2 infection or an uninfected control (not recorded which).

V is TRBV7-6 and J is TRBJ2-7; a possible D gene is TRBD2 (5 bases). With 3 bases removed from V and 5 bases from J, the gap between germline ends came to 11 bases. CDR1 and CDR2 (germline): SGHVS, FNYEAQ. CDR3 length: 13 residues. CDR3 nucleotide sequence: TGTGCCAGCAGCTTCTTTGAGGGTAACGAGCAGTACTTC. Its protein product is CASSFFEGNEQYF.

This clonotype was counted a few times. The chain is built from TRBV6-6 and TRBJ2-7; tentatively, D is TRBD2 (5 bases). The CDR3 consists of 12 residues. Per the germline V gene, CDR1 is MNHNY and CDR2 is SVGAGI (reference sequence). The V end was cut by 11 bases, the J end by 0 bases, with 11 bases between. CDR3 in amino acids: CASGRGSYEQYF. CDR3 bases: TGTGCCTCAGGTCGGGGCTCCTACGAGCAGTACTTC.

This clonotype was recorded at least ten times. The chain recombines TRBV9 with TRBJ2-3; TRBD2 agrees at 7 bases. The germline V gene has CDR1 SGDLS and CDR2 YYNGEE. The length of the CDR3 is 15 residues. With 0 bases clipped from V and 1 base from J, the junction kept 2 bases outside the gene matches. The CDR3 DNA is TGTGCCAGCAGCGTAGAAACTAGCGGCACAGATACGCAGTATTTT. It translates to CASSVETSGTDTQYF.

Ten or more counts support this clonotype. The chain couples TRBV20-1 to TRBJ2-3; possibly TRBD2 for D (6 bases). V shed 5 bases and J shed 2 bases, with 17 bases lying between them. The CDR3 contains 15 residues. Germline V gives CDR1 DFQATT, CDR2 SNEGSKA (reference sequence). CDR3 in amino acids: CSAPVPGLNTDTQYF. For the CDR3, the DNA is TGCAGTGCTCCCGTACCGGGACTGAACACAGATACGCAGTATTTT.

This clonotype was seen at least ten times. The rearrangement links TRBV7-9 to TRBJ2-7, with D maybe TRBD1 (6 bases). CDR1 and CDR2 (germline): SEHNR, FQNEAQ (reference sequence). The CDR3 covers 12 residues. V gave up 6 bases and J gave up 3 bases, with 9 bases separating them. CDR3 in DNA: TGTGCCAGCAGTTTCAGGGGCTACGAGCAGTACTTC. Translation: CASSFRGYEQYF.

The chain links TRBV7-2 to TRBJ2-5, with a possible D match to TRBD2 (6 bases). Trimming took off 1 base at V and 2 bases at J, with 8 bases between the two ends. The CDR3 is made up of 14 amino acids. Germline V gene sequence: CDR1 SGHTA, CDR2 FQGNSA. CDR3 sequence reads: CASSLVGGQETQYF. DNA for the CDR3: TGTGCCAGCAGCTTAGTCGGGGGACAAGAGACCCAGTACTTC.

The chain is built from TRBV21-1 and TRBJ2-7; TRBD1 is the table's D call and was not checked against the DNA. TRBV21-1 is listed as a pseudogene. The CDR3 loop spans 16 amino acids. The CDR3 nucleotides read TGTGCCAGCAGCACCCACCGGGGCCCGGGCCATTGCGAGCAGTACTTC. This translates into CASSTHRGPGHCEQYF.

In this sample, this clonotype turned up many times. This chain joins TRBV28 and TRBJ1-2; D is unclear. The CDR3 is 8 residues long. The germline CDR1 and CDR2 sequences are MDHEN and SYDVKM. V dropped 8 bases and J dropped 7 bases, with 2 bases sitting between them. CDR3 region: CASGGYTF. The CDR3 DNA is TGTGCCAGCGGTGGCTACACCTTC.

This clonotype is classed as medium-sized. The CDR3 nucleotides are TGTGCCAGCAGCCCCGGGCGAAATCAGCCCCAGCATTTT. This sequence encodes CASSPGRNQPQHF. V gene TRBV7-8 combines with J gene TRBJ1-5; D is unresolved. V lost 5 bases and J lost 4, with 9 bases in between. Germline lookup yields CDR1 SGHVS and CDR2 FQNEAQ. CDR3 length: 13 amino acids.

There are many counts of this clonotype. J is TRBJ2-3 and V is TRBV6-6; the match to TRBD1 covers 10 bases. Germline V gene data show CDR1 as MNHNY and CDR2 as SVGAGI (reference sequence). V was pared by 7 bases and J by 4 bases, with 8 bases of the junction left unmatched. The CDR3 is 15 amino acids. As DNA, the CDR3 is TGTGCCAGCAATCAGCTGGACAGGGGGGCAGATACGCAGTATTTT. Amino acids: CASNQLDRGADTQYF.